The T cell receptor (beta chain) under discussion was sequenced for a study of cytomegalovirus exposure and HLA in healthy donors. It was with 60 Vbeta and 13 Jbeta primers that the PCR ran. Produced via immunoSEQ multiplex PCR; TCRdb's table is partial and in-frame only. The sample consists of approximately 92,000 clones, 69% of them appearing once. As for this clone: No antigen is known for it.

The CDR3 totals 15 residues. Germline V gene data show CDR1 as MNHEY and CDR2 as SVGAGI. The V end lost 2 bases, the J end lost 3 bases, and 11 bases lay between the germline ends. Study-level findings and limits: Over 15,000 TCR beta sequences were associated with HLA alleles at 0.05 false discovery rate in a later analysis. Within the data, a cluster of highly shared sequence variants was likely a sequencing artifact. Three of the chains that were CMV-associated were confirmed in vitro to be specific for CMV antigens.

The chain combines TRBV6-5 with TRBJ2-1, with D perhaps matching TRBD2 (6 bases). This receptor was taken from a man between 45 and 60 years old in good health and CMV-seronegative. The sequenced material came from PBMCs. CDR3 DNA: TGTGCCAGCAGTTACACGGGGGAAAGCTACAATGAGCAGTTCTTC. Its translation: CASSYTGESYNEQFF.